These T cell receptor beta chains were read from a single sample in a study of T-cell memory formation after mild COVID-19. Using its own MiXCR run on the 5' RACE reads, TCRdb lists one record per CDR3 protein. Among under 700,000 distinct CDR3 sequences listed, around 21% were seen once. The sample taken for sequencing was PBMCs or a T cell subset sorted from them (not recorded which). These receptor sequences come from an adult woman who had mild COVID-19 (a few samples of this study predate the infection). Cell type and time point are not known. CDR3s include the opening cysteine and the closing phenylalanine or tryptophan. The D gene is left open where the match is weak. Some rows mark clone size as missing; the rest say once, few, many or name a class of expanded clone.

>.|.|TRBJ2-1|TRBV5-1
TGCGCCAGCAGCTTGGAGACTATCTTGGATGAGCAGTTCTTC
CASSLETILDEQFF
>few|TRBD1|TRBJ1-1|TRBV14
TGTGCCAGCAGCCAAGTTCAGGGGGGGACTGGAAGTGAAGCTTTCTTT
CASSQVQGGTGSEAFF
>.|.|TRBJ2-7|TRBV7-9
TGTGCCAGCCAACGAGTGGCAGGGGTAGCCTACGAGCAGTACTTC
CASQRVAGVAYEQYF
>few|.|TRBJ2-3|TRBV5-1
TGCGCCAGCAGCCCCCAGGGGCTACCTAGCACAGATACGCAGTATTTT
CASSPQGLPSTDTQYF
>.|.|TRBJ2-1|TRBV4-1
TGCGCCAGCAGCCAAGAGTCCGCTAGCCTTAATGAGCAGTTCTTC
CASSQESASLNEQFF
>.|TRBD1|TRBJ2-1|TRBV10-3
TGTGCCATCAGAGGTGGGGGTGAGGGGGCGTTCTACAATGAGCAGTTCTTC
CAIRGGGEGAFYNEQFF
>few|.|TRBJ2-5|TRBV29-1
TGCAGCGTTGAAGAAGGCGCGCAACAAGAGACCCAGTACTTC
CSVEEGAQQETQYF
>many|TRBD1|TRBJ2-1|TRBV29-1
TGCAGCGTAAGGGACAGCTCCTACAATGAGCAGTTCTTC
CSVRDSSYNEQFF
>few|.|TRBJ2-7|TRBV7-9
TGTGCCAGCAGCCCTCCCAGGGACGGCTACGAGCAGTACTTC
CASSPPRDGYEQYF
>few|.|TRBJ1-2|TRBV15
TGTGCCACCAGCAGTGAGCCGGGGAGCTATGGCTACACCTTC
CATSSEPGSYGYTF
>few|TRBD1|TRBJ1-2|TRBV5-6
TGTGCCAGCAGCAGAAACCGGGACAGGGGGCCCCCCACCTTC
CASSRNRDRGPPTF
>.|.|TRBJ2-7|TRBV18
TGTGCCAGCTCCCAGGGACCGAACGAGCAGTACTTC
CASSQGPNEQYF
>few|.|TRBJ1-2|TRBV19
TGTGCCAGTAGTTACGACCACTTCTTTAACTATGGCTACACCTTC
CASSYDHFFNYGYTF
>few|.|TRBJ2-5|TRBV7-9
TGTGCCAGCAGCCCCCCCCGAGGAGGCCTCCAAGAGACCCAGTACTTC
CASSPPRGGLQETQYF
>.|.|TRBJ2-7|TRBV12-3/TRBV12-4
TGTGCCAGCAGTTTATCCGAGTCAGACGAGCAGTACTTC
CASSLSESDEQYF
>.|TRBD1|TRBJ1-1|TRBV20-1
TGCAGTGCTAGTCCGACAGGGGGTGCGACCACTGAAGCTTTCTTT
CSASPTGGATTEAFF
>.|.|TRBJ2-1|TRBV7-9
TGTGCCAGCAGCTTAGAGACTAGTCGTGAGCAGTTCTTC
CASSLETSREQFF
>many|.|TRBJ2-5|TRBV24-1
TGTGCCACCAGTGAGCGGACAGCCCCGCAAGAGACCCAGTACTTC
CATSERTAPQETQYF
>few|TRBD2|TRBJ2-7|TRBV18
TGTGCCAGCTCACCGTACCCCCCGACTAGCGGAAGCTACGAGCAGTACTTC
CASSPYPPTSGSYEQYF
>few|TRBD2|TRBJ2-1|TRBV7-6
TGTGCCAGCAGCTCCCGGACTAGCGGAGCCTACAATGAGCAGTTCTTC
CASSSRTSGAYNEQFF
>.|.|TRBJ1-2|TRBV27
TGTGCCAGCAGTTTAGAGGGGGGCGTCGATGGCTACACCTTC
CASSLEGGVDGYTF
>many|TRBD2|TRBJ2-1|TRBV7-3
TGTGCCAGCAGCTCGAGCGGGGGGGCGTACAATGAGCAGTTCTTC
CASSSSGGAYNEQFF
>.|.|TRBJ2-5|TRBV20-1
TGCAGTGCTAGACTGGGACGGCGGAAAGAGACCCAGTACTTC
CSARLGRRKETQYF
>.|TRBD1|TRBJ2-1|TRBV7-9
TGTGCCAGCAGCTTAGGAGGGACAGGGGCGGACAATGAGCAGTTCTTC
CASSLGGTGADNEQFF